This T cell receptor (beta chain) was sequenced during a study of T cell responses to AZD1222 COVID-19 vaccine. Study-wide findings and caveats: Two AZD1222 administrations were followed by greater Spike-specific TCR breadth and depth. Regions left unmutated in variants are reportedly the target of nearly half of spike-specific TCRs.

Trimming removed 5 bases from V and 5 bases from J, with 6 bases in between. Germline V lookup: CDR1 GTSNPN, CDR2 SVGIG (reference sequence). This CDR3 region has 10 residues. TCRdb's copy holds only in-frame clones and misses some; the assay was immunoSEQ multiplex PCR. Of 150,000 or so clones in the sample, 85% to 90% were seen once. Details on this clone: Its target is unknown.

The chain uses TRBV30 and TRBJ1-1; D is unresolved. This receptor was taken from an adult who received the MenACWY meningococcal vaccine as a control. The material sequenced was peripheral blood, taken 28 days after the second dose of the MenACWY control vaccine. CDR3 sequence: CAWGSTEAFF. The CDR3 DNA is TGTGCCTGGGGGTCGACTGAAGCTTTCTTT.